Given below is one T cell receptor beta chain in context. The data belong to a study of blood T cell repertoires in COVID-19. Study-level background: COVID-19 samples from acute and convalescent phases originated in the United States, Italy and Spain. PBMCs, B-cell-depleted T cells, or T cells were the source of the cDNA or gDNA that made up the material.

The method was immunoSEQ multiplex PCR; TCRdb's version includes in-frame clones alone and lacks a portion of them. Among more than 140,000 clones listed, roughly 82% were seen once. The CDR3 is 14 amino acids. Germline CDR1 and CDR2: KGHSH and LQKENI. V was pared by 2 bases and J by 2 bases, with 2 bases of the junction left unmatched. The chain has TRBV18 and TRBJ2-5; 7 nucleotides agree with TRBD1. The material sequenced was peripheral blood. This clonotype originated in a woman aged 45-65 years in a cohort sampled during active or convalescent COVID-19. CDR3 protein: CASSPFRGQETQYF. CDR3 bases: TGTGCCAGCTCACCATTCAGGGGGCAAGAGACCCAGTACTTC. Using reference TRBV18 and TRBJ2-5 for the parts outside the CDR3, the full variable domain is NAGVMQNPRHLVRRRGQEARLRCSPMKGHSHVYWYRQLPEEGLKFMVYLQKENIIDESGMPKERFSAEFPKEGPSILRIQQVVRGDSAAYFCASSPFRGQETQYFGPGTRLLVL.